This TCR beta chain stems from a study of cytomegalovirus exposure and HLA in healthy donors. Profiling relied on immunoSEQ multiplex PCR, and the TCRdb table lists in-frame clones only, not all of them. The sample shows some 200,000 clones, approximately 84% of them seen only once. The study, taken as a whole, reports: Among TCR beta chains, those listed as cytomegalovirus-associated numbered around 180. In vitro data verified a few CMV-associated chains as specific for CMV antigens.

This CDR3 spans 13 amino acids. Trimming cost V 5 bases and J 0 bases, with 7 bases left between them. Germline CDR1 and CDR2: SEHNR and FQNEAQ (reference sequence). As for this clone: The antigen is not known.

The chain has TRBV7-9 and TRBJ1-1; no firm D call. The source material was PBMCs. This TCR was sampled from a woman younger than 35 in good health and CMV-seropositive. CDR3 nucleotide sequence: TGTGCCAGCAGCACAGAAGTGAACACTGAAGCTTTCTTT. Residues: CASSTEVNTEAFF.